This TCR beta chain was obtained from a study of blood T cells in healthy people across ages. Overall study: With template switching, about one barcoded beta molecule was captured per two T cells.

Sample-barcoded 5' priming and a J-beta primer mix drove a second PCR of 7 to 11 cycles. One entry per CDR3 protein, called by TCRdb with MiXCR from the 5' RACE reads. The sample lists about a million distinct CDR3 sequences, about 53% occurring once. The J segment lost 0 bases and the V segment lost 5 bases, leaving 3 bases of the junction unmatched. The CDR3 runs to 14 residues. Germline CDR1 and CDR2: LGHNT and FRNRAP. This TCR was sampled from an older woman in good health. Sequencing used blood. J is TRBJ2-5 and V is TRBV12-5, with 7 bases that match TRBD1. The CDR3 DNA follows: TGTGCTAGTGGTCCCGGGACAGACCAAGAGACCCAGTACTTC. Translated: CASGPGTDQETQYF.